The next 15 T cell receptor beta chains were all read from a single sample in a study of T-cell reconstitution after alpha-beta-depleted transplantation in children. For TCRbeta, the library was prepared with unique molecular identifiers. A single record per CDR3 protein comes from TCRdb applying MiXCR to the PCR reads. Found here are some 400,000 distinct CDR3 sequences, roughly 20% of them singletons; the top ten hold less than 4.5%. The input for sequencing was PBMCs from the stem cell graft donor, taken from the stem cell graft. These receptors originate from a human donor who donated a stem cell graft to a child with acute myeloid leukemia.

The V and J genes are TRBV28 and TRBJ1-1; no definite D call. V was trimmed by 8 bases and J by 5 bases, leaving 9 bases between them. The V gene's germline CDR1 is MDHEN and CDR2 SYDVKM. The CDR3 covers 11 residues. This CDR3 reads CASLYGTEAFF. CDR3 bases: TGTGCCAGCCTATATGGGACTGAAGCTTTCTTT.

This chain uses TRBV13 with TRBJ2-7; tentatively, D is TRBD1 (5 bases). Germline CDR1 reads PRHDT; CDR2 reads FYEKMQ (reference sequence). V lost 5 bases and J 3 bases, leaving 17 bases between the germline ends. This CDR3 is built from 15 residues. The CDR3 is CASSVEGVPFYEQYF. The DNA for the CDR3 is TGTGCCAGCAGCGTTGAAGGGGTCCCATTCTACGAGCAGTACTTC.

This clonotype was counted a few times. The chain combines TRBV10-3 with TRBJ2-1; TRBD2 agrees at 11 bases. The CDR3 runs 17 residues. Trimming at V came to 7 bases and at J to 4 bases, leaving 12 bases not matched to a gene. The germline V gene encodes CDR1 ENHRY and CDR2 SYGVKD. For the CDR3, the DNA is TGTGCCATCACCCAGGGAGTTATAGCGGGGGGGTACAATGAGCAGTTCTTC. Translation: CAITQGVIAGGYNEQFF.

This clonotype was recorded many times. The gene calls are TRBV29-1 and TRBJ2-3; TRBD2 matches at 7 bases. CDR1 SQVTM and CDR2 ANQGSEA come from the germline V gene. The CDR3 contains 13 residues. After removal of 6 bases from V and 3 bases from J, the junction contained 6 bases not matched to a gene. This CDR3 is CSVAVSGTDTQYF. The CDR3 DNA sequence: TGCAGCGTGGCGGTTAGCGGGACAGATACGCAGTATTTT.

This clonotype was seen at least ten times. This chain connects TRBV7-3 to TRBJ2-1; 12 bases map to TRBD2. CDR1 and CDR2 from the germline V gene are SGHTA and FQGTGA. The CDR3 loop spans 16 amino acids. Trimming removed 2 bases from V and 9 bases from J; junction bases left unmatched: 8. CDR3 nucleotide sequence: TGTGCCAGCAGCTTAGTCGCTAGCGGGAGGGCCTCTGAGCAGTTCTTC. This encodes CASSLVASGRASEQFF.

The chain carries TRBV15 and TRBJ2-3; 8 bases are a match to TRBD2. CDR1 and CDR2 (germline): LNHNV, YYDKDF (reference sequence). CDR3 length: 16 amino acids. Unmatched junction bases numbered 5, after V lost 0 bases and J lost 3 bases. CDR3 DNA sequence: TGTGCCACCAGCAGAGATCGCGGGAGGAGTACAGATACGCAGTATTTT. Protein sequence: CATSRDRGRSTDTQYF.

The J gene is TRBJ2-1, the V gene TRBV3-1, with 12 positions matching TRBD2. CDR1 is LGHDT, CDR2 YNNKEL, per germline (reference sequence). The junction had 14 bases not matched to a gene; V was cut back by 3 bases and J by 8 bases. The CDR3 sequence is 18 residues long. CDR3 sequence (DNA): TGTGCCAGCAGCCAGAACCTAGCGGGAGGGGTTTTTAGTGATGAGCAGTTCTTC. Protein product: CASSQNLAGGVFSDEQFF.

This clonotype was found a few times. CDR3 region: CASSLLFEASGKSYNEQFF. The CDR3 nucleotides are TGTGCCAGCAGTTTACTTTTCGAAGCTAGCGGGAAGTCCTACAATGAGCAGTTCTTC. V and J are TRBV28 and TRBJ2-1; 9 positions match TRBD2. V was clipped by 2 bases and J by 1 base; unmatched bases: 12. Germline values: CDR1 MDHEN, CDR2 SYDVKM. The CDR3 loop spans 19 amino acids.

This clonotype was observed many times. The chain has TRBV29-1 and TRBJ1-5, with D perhaps TRBD1 (6 bases). V was clipped by 4 bases and J by 4 bases, with 14 bases between them. The germline CDR1 and CDR2 sequences are SQVTM and ANQGSEA. The CDR3 is made up of 14 amino acids. CDR3 residues: CSVGAGGRNQPQHF. The DNA of the CDR3 is TGCAGCGTTGGGGCGGGGGGGCGAAATCAGCCCCAGCATTTT.

The genes are TRBV13 and TRBJ2-7; no clear D. Germline values: CDR1 PRHDT, CDR2 FYEKMQ (reference sequence). This CDR3 is built from 14 residues. Trimming took off 3 bases at V and 3 bases at J, with 12 bases between the two ends. The DNA of the CDR3 is TGTGCCAGCAGCTTTGGTTCTAGAAGCTACGAGCAGTACTTC. This gives the protein CASSFGSRSYEQYF.

This clonotype was picked up many times. Here the CDR3 DNA reads TGCAGTGCTCTCCGCCAATGGGGGGCCTACGAGCAGTACTTC. This sequence encodes CSALRQWGAYEQYF. The chain employs TRBV20-1 and TRBJ2-7; a possible D gene is TRBD2 (6 bases). Trimming removed 5 bases at V and 2 bases at J, with 16 bases between. The length of the CDR3 is 14 residues. From germline, CDR1 is DFQATT and CDR2 SNEGSKA (reference sequence).

The chain links TRBV28 to TRBJ2-7; 8 bases match TRBD1. CDR1 is MDHEN and CDR2 is SYDVKM in the germline V gene. With 4 bases clipped from V and 5 bases from J, the junction kept 7 bases outside the gene matches. The CDR3 sequence is 14 residues long. CDR3: CASSSLDRVDEQYF. The CDR3 DNA follows: TGTGCCAGCAGTTCCCTGGACAGGGTTGACGAGCAGTACTTC.

This clonotype was detected a few times. J is TRBJ2-5 and V is TRBV12-3 or TRBV12-4; 9 bases agree with TRBD1. CDR3 length: 15 amino acids. The V and J ends lost 6 bases and 2 bases, in that order; junction bases with no gene match: 7. The CDR3, as DNA: TGTGCCAGCAGCTCCGGGACAGGGCGTCAAGAGACCCAGTACTTC. Its translation: CASSSGTGRQETQYF.

This chain links TRBV9 with TRBJ2-7, with D tentatively TRBD2 (6 bases). Trimming pared 0 bases from V and 3 bases from J, leaving 10 bases between. Germline V lookup: CDR1 SGDLS, CDR2 YYNGEE. The CDR3 runs to 14 residues. The CDR3 sequence is CASSVAPSVYEQYF. The CDR3 DNA is TGTGCCAGCAGCGTAGCTCCTAGCGTCTACGAGCAGTACTTC.

CDR3 sequence reads: CASSPKVASSTDTQYF. The CDR3 DNA follows: TGTGCCAGCAGTCCCAAGGTGGCTAGTAGCACAGATACGCAGTATTTT. V usage is TRBV7-2 and J usage is TRBJ2-3; D uncertain. V lost 6 bases, J lost 0 bases, and 16 bases lay in between. The CDR3 has 16 residues. The V gene's germline CDR1 is SGHTA and CDR2 FQGNSA.